This is a list of T cell receptor beta chains from one sample in a study of blood T cell repertoires in COVID-19. Measured with immunoSEQ multiplex PCR; TCRdb has only the in-frame clones, and not every one. The sample includes 110,000 to 150,000 clones, roughly 82% of them seen just once. The sequenced sample was peripheral blood. The receptors derive from a man aged 60 to 69 with active or convalescent COVID-19. Each CDR3 is given with its conserved first and last residue. The D gene is left open where the match is weak.

J	V	D	CDR3
TRBJ1-1	TRBV19	TRBD1	CASTDRGSGTEAFF
TRBJ2-2	TRBV6-2/TRBV6-3	.	CASSPYRLAGTGELFF
TRBJ1-3	TRBV27	.	CASSPSGGNTIYF
TRBJ1-1	TRBV4-3	TRBD1	CASSHPGTAEAFF
TRBJ1-1	TRBV27	.	CASSPGRGTAHTEAFF
TRBJ1-1	TRBV5-1	.	CASSRIREGAEAFF
TRBJ2-5	TRBV14	.	CASSQDEASEGVGETQYF
TRBJ1-1	TRBV4-3	.	CASSRTMNTEAFF
TRBJ1-6	TRBV27	TRBD1	CASSSDRARSPLHF
TRBJ1-2	TRBV12-3/TRBV12-4	.	CASSLDSTYGYTF
TRBJ2-3	TRBV16	TRBD2	CASSPFYMTSGKRSTDTQYF
TRBJ2-1	TRBV18	TRBD2	CASTPGGNEQFF
TRBJ1-2	TRBV11-3	.	CASSSGHSNYGYTF
TRBJ1-2	TRBV7-9	.	CASSPQTGLYGYTF
TRBJ1-5	TRBV5-6	TRBD1	CASSSDRGPLGSNQPQHF
TRBJ1-2	TRBV6-2/TRBV6-3	.	CASSYRGASGYTF
TRBJ1-2	TRBV5-1	TRBD1	CASSLLITGDYGYTF
TRBJ1-3	TRBV15	.	CATSREQGLGNTIYF
TRBJ2-7	TRBV6-2/TRBV6-3	.	CASSYSTRMEQYF
TRBJ2-1	TRBV18	.	CASSPRLNQGVEQFF
TRBJ1-1	TRBV6-5	.	CASSYSTAGTEAFF
TRBJ1-6	TRBV28	TRBD1	CASSSRQGRINSPLHF
TRBJ1-1	TRBV3-1/TRBV3-2	.	CASSLLTGGRGTEAFF
TRBJ2-1	TRBV9	.	CASSAGDFDNEQFF
TRBJ2-2	TRBV4-1	TRBD2	CASSWSGEGGELFF
TRBJ1-5	TRBV2	TRBD1	CASSEDRGFQPQHF
TRBJ2-3	TRBV6-1	.	CASSEGAGTDTQYF
TRBJ1-1	TRBV7-2	.	CASSLSLWYGAGTEAFF
TRBJ2-1	TRBV11-3	.	CASSLENRYNNEQFF
TRBJ2-7	TRBV2	.	CASSRGSGYEQYF
TRBJ2-1	TRBV7-6	TRBD2	CASSFDPLRLAGGPINEQFF
TRBJ2-1	TRBV3-1/TRBV3-2	TRBD2	CASSQEGAGARNEQFF
TRBJ1-1	TRBV5-1	.	CASSLGHRDIAEAFF
TRBJ1-1	TRBV7-9	.	CASSPRWPLRGAFF
TRBJ2-3	TRBV7-9	TRBD2	CASSLSRAGSTDTQYF
TRBJ1-1	TRBV14	.	CASSQRSNTEAFF
TRBJ1-1	TRBV6-2/TRBV6-3	.	CASSYSGASLFWSTEAFF
TRBJ2-7	TRBV20-1	.	CSASRRGMMAEQYF
TRBJ2-1	TRBV30	TRBD1	CAWSSSGTGGLNEQFF
TRBJ1-2	TRBV20-1	TRBD1	CSADRVGYTF
TRBJ1-2	TRBV14	.	CASSPVTRWAYGYTF
TRBJ1-4	TRBV6-4	TRBD1	CASSRQGRGNEKLFF
TRBJ1-5	TRBV19	.	CASSKQDLSNQPQHF
TRBJ2-2	TRBV2	.	CASNPQGNANTGELFF
TRBJ1-1	TRBV5-1	.	CASSVPLLEAEAFF
TRBJ2-7	TRBV18	.	CASSSSVAGKAYEQYF
TRBJ2-5	TRBV4-1	TRBD2	CASSLAAHAGGGKETQYF
TRBJ1-2	TRBV7-8	.	CASSPRSKGDGYTF
TRBJ2-1	TRBV5-4	TRBD1	CASSWTGVNEQFF
TRBJ2-1	TRBV30	.	CAWSRQGNNEQFF
TRBJ1-5	TRBV19	TRBD1	CASTITGGALAQHF
TRBJ2-3	TRBV9	.	CASSPQGRTWDTQYF
TRBJ2-1	TRBV4-3	TRBD2	CASSQDPLAGGLYNEQFF
TRBJ1-2	TRBV6-1	TRBD1	CASSDRDSKGYGYTF
TRBJ2-2	TRBV30	TRBD1	CALGPRTGRNTGELFF
TRBJ2-5	TRBV7-2	.	CASSSPVETQYF
TRBJ1-5	TRBV5-6	.	CASSFRGVQGGISNQPQHF
TRBJ2-3	TRBV5-1	TRBD1	CASSTQTGGVDTQYF